The 30 T cell receptor beta chains given below trace back to one sample, sequenced in a study of T cells in localized non-small cell lung cancer. The assay was immunoSEQ multiplex PCR, and TCRdb's table has in-frame clones only and misses some. The data show 30,000 to 40,000 clones, roughly 90% seen once. Sequenced here: peripheral blood, sampled before any cancer treatment. The receptors here all came from a man aged 40 to 69 with stage I lung adenocarcinoma.

The rearrangement joins TRBV29-1 to TRBJ1-2, with D unresolved. Between the trimmed V and J ends, which lost 7 bases and 4 bases, there was a span of 13 bases. Looked up from germline, CDR1 is SQVTM and CDR2 is ANQGSEA. The CDR3 sequence is 12 residues long. The chain's CDR3 is CSAARLGYGYTF. In DNA form, the CDR3 reads TGCAGCGCCGCAAGACTTGGCTATGGCTACACCTTC.

The chain has TRBV15 and TRBJ1-2; possibly TRBD1 for D (5 bases). The length of the CDR3 is 15 residues. Per germline, CDR1 LNHNV and CDR2 YYDKDF (reference sequence). Trimming took 1 base from V and 3 from J, leaving 12 bases between them. The CDR3 DNA is TGTGCCACCAGCAGAGGCCCAGGGCTGGACTATGGCTACACCTTC. Translation: CATSRGPGLDYGYTF.

The chain recombines TRBV11-2 with TRBJ2-2; maybe TRBD2 (5 bases). The germline gives CDR1 SGHAT, CDR2 FQNNGV. V was shortened by 0 bases and J by 1 base, with 6 bases between the two germline ends. The CDR3 spans 15 residues. Here the CDR3 DNA reads TGTGCCAGCAGCTTAGATGCGGGGAACACCGGGGAGCTGTTTTTT. Translation gives CASSLDAGNTGELFF.

This chain connects TRBV2 to TRBJ1-1; 9 positions match TRBD1. The CDR3 is 14 amino acids. The J segment lost 0 bases and the V segment lost 6 bases, leaving 2 bases of the junction unmatched. Germline V CDR1 and CDR2: SNHLY, FYNNEI. CDR3 sequence (DNA): TGTGCCAGCAGGGACAGGGGACTGAACACTGAAGCTTTCTTT. The encoded protein is CASRDRGLNTEAFF. The full variable domain, with the rest looked up from reference TRBV2 and TRBJ1-1, is EPEVTQTPSHQVTQMGQEVILRCVPISNHLYFYWYRQILGQKVEFLVSFYNNEISEKSEIFDDQFSVERPDGSNFTLKIRSTKLEDSAMYFCASRDRGLNTEAFFGQGTRLTVV.

The chain couples TRBV19 to TRBJ2-7; D is unresolved. CDR1 and CDR2 from the germline V gene are LNHDA and SQIVND (reference sequence). V lost 11 bases and J 6 bases, leaving 11 bases between the germline ends. The CDR3 length is 10 residues. The CDR3 spells CAVGSVEQYF. The CDR3 DNA is TGTGCCGTAGGTAGTGTCGAGCAGTACTTC.

The chain joins TRBV7-8 to TRBJ1-1, with 7 bases that match TRBD1. This CDR3 region has 14 residues. V was pared by 5 bases and J by 11 bases, with 14 bases of the junction left unmatched. The germline gives CDR1 SGHVS, CDR2 FQNEAQ. CDR3 coding DNA: TGTGCCAGCAGCCCAAACACAGGGGCCCAGGGGGCTTTCTTT. Translating it yields CASSPNTGAQGAFF.

The chain has TRBV19 and TRBJ1-2, with 7 bases matching TRBD1. After removal of 0 bases from V and 7 bases from J, the junction contained 5 bases not matched to a gene. Germline lookup yields CDR1 LNHDA and CDR2 SQIVND (reference sequence). The length of the CDR3 is 14 residues. The CDR3 region is CASSIDRQGGGYTF. DNA of the CDR3: TGTGCCAGTAGTATAGACCGACAGGGAGGTGGCTACACCTTC.

V is TRBV4-1 and J is TRBJ1-1, with D unresolved. V shed 0 bases and J shed 4 bases, with 15 bases lying between them. Germline CDR1 and CDR2: MGHRA and YSYEKL. This CDR3 region has 16 residues. In nucleotides, the CDR3 is TGCGCCAGCAGCCAAGATAGCGGCCCGGCGGGCACTGAAGCTTTCTTT. Translated: CASSQDSGPAGTEAFF.

This rearrangement joins TRBV6-5 to TRBJ2-7, with D maybe TRBD1 (5 bases). The CDR3 contains 13 residues. V lost 9 bases, J lost 3 bases, and 15 bases lay in between. Germline V gene sequence: CDR1 MNHEY, CDR2 SVGAGI. The CDR3 spells CASRPGSHYEQYF. Here the CDR3 DNA reads TGTGCCAGTAGACCAGGGTCTCACTACGAGCAGTACTTC.

This chain connects TRBV11-3 to TRBJ2-3; the D is unclear. This CDR3 has 13 residues. The ends were cut back, 3 bases at V and 8 bases at J, with 12 bases in the middle. Germline CDR1 and CDR2: SGHNT and YENEEA. The CDR3, as DNA: TGTGCCAGCAGCTTGGGGTATTTGGGTACGCAGTATTTT. Protein product: CASSLGYLGTQYF.

The V and J genes are TRBV6-5 and TRBJ1-1; tentative D call: TRBD1 (5 bases). V was pared by 10 bases and J by 3 bases, with 15 bases between. The CDR3 is made up of 13 amino acids. Germline CDR1 MNHEY, CDR2 SVGAGI. CDR3 bases: TGTGCCACCGTGGGGCGGGCGGACACTGAAGCTTTCTTT. Translated, it gives CATVGRADTEAFF.

J is TRBJ2-5 and V is TRBV19, with 8 bases fitting TRBD2. CDR1 is LNHDA and CDR2 is SQIVND in the germline V gene (reference sequence). CDR3 length equals 14 residues. Trimming at V came to 6 bases and at J to 0 bases, leaving 3 bases not matched to a gene. DNA for the CDR3: TGTGCCAGTAGACTTAGCGGGAACCAAGAGACCCAGTACTTC. It is translated as CASRLSGNQETQYF.

This clone was observed a few times. CDR3 sequence (DNA): TGTGCCTGGAGTGGTGGTGGCACTGAAGCTTTCTTT. It encodes CAWSGGGTEAFF. This sequence joins TRBV30 and TRBJ1-1; D gene uncertain. Trimming stripped 1 base from V and 4 bases from J, with 7 bases between. Germline CDR1 is GTSNPN and CDR2 is SVGIG (reference sequence). The CDR3 is made up of 12 amino acids.

The rearrangement joins TRBV5-1 to TRBJ1-2; a possible D gene is TRBD1 (5 bases). Germline assignment: CDR1 SGHRS and CDR2 YFSETQ. V was shortened by 6 bases and J by 4 bases, with 16 bases between the two germline ends. The CDR3 is 14 amino acids. CDR3 sequence reads: CASTPGQGVYGYTF. The CDR3 DNA reads as TGCGCCAGCACCCCTGGGCAGGGAGTCTATGGCTACACCTTC.

This chain joins TRBV10-2 and TRBJ1-2, with D unclear. The V end was cut by 0 bases, the J end by 4 bases, with 9 bases between. CDR3 size: 14 residues. CDR1 is WSHSY and CDR2 is SAAADI in the germline V gene. CDR3 in DNA: TGCGCCAGCAGTGAGTCGAACCCAGGCTATGGCTACACCTTC. Amino acid sequence: CASSESNPGYGYTF.

The rearrangement links TRBV9 to TRBJ2-1, with D perhaps given as TRBD1 or TRBD2 (6 bases each). Germline V gene sequence: CDR1 SGDLS, CDR2 YYNGEE. The CDR3 totals 15 residues. The germline V and J ends were trimmed by 0 bases and 7 bases, with 14 bases remaining between them. The DNA of the CDR3 is TGTGCCAGCAGCGTAGATGGAGGGGGTAGGAATGAGCAGTTCTTC. It yields the protein CASSVDGGGRNEQFF.

The chain joins TRBV6-5 to TRBJ1-1; a weak D match, TRBD1 (6 bases). The CDR3 loop spans 14 amino acids. The germline V gene has CDR1 MNHEY and CDR2 SVGAGI. The V and J ends lost 5 bases and 1 base respectively, with 11 bases between them. DNA of the CDR3: TGTGCCAGCAGTGCCCAGACAGGGAACACTGAAGCTTTCTTT. This sequence encodes CASSAQTGNTEAFF.

The chain's CDR3 is CASSEAGYNEKLFF. The CDR3 nucleotides read TGTGCCAGCAGCGAAGCAGGGTATAATGAAAAACTGTTTTTT. The gene calls are TRBV7-9 and TRBJ1-4; D is possibly TRBD1 (5 bases). CDR3 length: 14 residues. Trimming cost V 5 bases and J 4 bases, with 11 bases left between them. The germline CDR1 and CDR2 sequences are SEHNR and FQNEAQ (reference sequence).

This clone was seen a handful of times. The chain links TRBV5-1 to TRBJ2-7; tentatively, D is TRBD1 (6 bases). The V end lost 4 bases, the J end lost 0 bases, and 17 bases lay between the germline ends. Germline-derived CDR1 and CDR2 are SGHRS and YFSETQ. CDR3 length: 16 residues. In DNA form, the CDR3 reads TGCGCCAGCAGCCCGAAGGCGGCAGGGGTCTCCTACGAGCAGTACTTC. It codes for CASSPKAAGVSYEQYF.

The chain is built from TRBV5-1 and TRBJ2-1, with 8 bases that match TRBD2. CDR1 and CDR2 (germline): SGHRS, YFSETQ. The ends lost 1 base at V and 4 bases at J; junction bases unmatched: 4. The CDR3 contains 15 residues. The CDR3, as DNA: TGCGCCAGCAGCTTGTTAGCGGGGAGATACAATGAGCAGTTCTTC. This encodes CASSLLAGRYNEQFF.

In its sample, this clone was seen a few times. The chain links TRBV7-2 to TRBJ1-1; D remains ambiguous. V lost 0 bases, J lost 11 bases, and 13 bases lay in between. The CDR3 is 13 residues long. Germline V gene data show CDR1 as SGHTA and CDR2 as FQGNSA. For the CDR3, the DNA is TGTGCCAGCAGCTTAGCGCCGAGGGCTTTGGCTTTCTTT. Encoded protein: CASSLAPRALAFF.

This chain connects TRBV9 to TRBJ1-1; D remains unclear. Germline CDR1 SGDLS, CDR2 YYNGEE. The CDR3 has 11 residues. V dropped 6 bases and J dropped 7 bases, with 10 bases sitting between them. For the CDR3, the DNA is TGTGCCAGCATCGACCGGGATGAAGCTTTCTTT. This translates into CASIDRDEAFF.

The chain combines TRBV7-2 with TRBJ2-1; no definite D call. The CDR3 contains 12 residues. The germline gives CDR1 SGHTA, CDR2 FQGNSA. Trimming pared 5 bases from V and 7 bases from J, leaving 9 bases between. The CDR3 spells CASSPGRNEQFF. For the CDR3, the DNA is TGTGCCAGCAGCCCTGGGCGGAATGAGCAGTTCTTC. The whole variable domain, remainder taken from reference TRBV7-2 and TRBJ2-1, is GAGVSQSPSNKVTEKGKDVELRCDPISGHTALYWYRQSLGQGLEFLIYFQGNSAPDKSGLPSDRFSAERTGGSVSTLTIQRTQQEDSAVYLCASSPGRNEQFFGPGTRLTVL.

This rearrangement joins TRBV19 to TRBJ2-3; 7 nucleotides match TRBD1. The junction had 5 bases not matched to a gene; V was cut back by 3 bases and J by 2 bases. There are 15 residues in the CDR3. Per germline, CDR1 LNHDA and CDR2 SQIVND (reference sequence). The CDR3 DNA reads TGTGCCAGTAGTATCGGGGACAGCAACACAGATACGCAGTATTTT. Translating it yields CASSIGDSNTDTQYF. The full variable domain, with the rest looked up from reference TRBV19 and TRBJ2-3, is DGGITQSPKYLFRKEGQNVTLSCEQNLNHDAMYWYRQDPGQGLRLIYYSQIVNDFQKGDIAEGYSVSREKKESFPLTVTSAQKNPTAFYLCASSIGDSNTDTQYFGPGTRLTVL.

This clone was counted a few times. Other DNA variants within this sample encode the same CDR3. The CDR3 sequence is CASSVEGGWETQYF. In DNA, the CDR3 is TGTGCCAGCAGCGTAGAGGGGGGGTGGGAGACCCAGTACTTC. The chain employs TRBV9 and TRBJ2-5; D is possibly TRBD2 (7 bases). The length of the CDR3 is 14 residues. V lost 0 bases and J lost 5, with 11 bases in between. Germline CDR1 and CDR2: SGDLS and YYNGEE.

V gene TRBV5-6 combines with J gene TRBJ1-2; D gene uncertain. Germline V lookup: CDR1 SGHDT, CDR2 YYEEEE. Trimming took off 7 bases at V and 3 bases at J, with 4 bases between the two ends. CDR3 size: 10 residues. The CDR3 DNA reads as TGTGCCAGCCGACACTATGGCTACACCTTC. The encoded protein is CASRHYGYTF. Together with reference TRBV5-6 and TRBJ1-2, the CDR3 gives the full variable domain: DAGVTQSPTHLIKTRGQQVTLRCSPKSGHDTVSWYQQALGQGPQFIFQYYEEEERQRGNFPDRFSGHQFPNYSSELNVNALLLGDSALYLCASRHYGYTFGSGTRLTVV.

The rearrangement links TRBV27 to TRBJ2-2; tentative D call: TRBD1 (5 bases). The CDR3 is made up of 13 amino acids. Trimming left V 7 bases short and J 6 bases short, with 12 bases between. CDR1 is MNHEY, CDR2 SMNVEV, per germline (reference sequence). The CDR3 loop reads CASKGQGAGELFF. CDR3 sequence (DNA): TGTGCCAGCAAGGGGCAGGGCGCCGGGGAGCTGTTTTTT.

There are a few counts of this clone. V is TRBV11-2 and J is TRBJ1-2, with 7 bases that match TRBD1. Germline assignment: CDR1 SGHAT and CDR2 FQNNGV. This CDR3 comprises 14 residues. J gave up 4 bases and V 5 bases, and 7 bases lay outside the gene matches. The CDR3 region is CASSATGTAYGYTF. The CDR3 DNA reads TGTGCCAGCAGCGCGACAGGGACAGCCTATGGCTACACCTTC.

The rearrangement joins TRBV5-1 to TRBJ1-1, with 8 bases fitting TRBD1. The CDR3 contains 14 residues. J lost 5 bases, V lost 4 bases, and 7 bases had no gene match. Per germline, CDR1 SGHRS and CDR2 YFSETQ. Here the CDR3 reads CASSLRGPATEAFF. CDR3 sequence (DNA): TGCGCCAGCAGCCTCAGGGGGCCGGCGACTGAAGCTTTCTTT. The entire variable domain, with the rest obtained from reference TRBV5-1 and TRBJ1-1, is as follows: KAGVTQTPRYLIKTRGQQVTLSCSPISGHRSVSWYQQTPGQGLQFLFEYFSETQRNKGNFPGRFSGRQFSNSRSEMNVSTLELGDSALYLCASSLRGPATEAFFGQGTRLTVV.

The rearrangement links TRBV5-1 to TRBJ2-7; no clear D. Germline CDR1 SGHRS, CDR2 YFSETQ. Deletions cut 4 bases from V and 2 bases from J, with 10 bases between. This CDR3 is built from 13 residues. The DNA for the CDR3 is TGCGCCAGCAGCATTGACCCGGCCTACGAGCAGTACTTC. Protein product: CASSIDPAYEQYF. Full variable domain (outside the CDR3, taken from reference TRBV5-1 and TRBJ2-7): KAGVTQTPRYLIKTRGQQVTLSCSPISGHRSVSWYQQTPGQGLQFLFEYFSETQRNKGNFPGRFSGRQFSNSRSEMNVSTLELGDSALYLCASSIDPAYEQYFGPGTRLTVT.